Listed below are T cell receptor beta chains from one sample, sequenced in a study of shared T cell receptors in the human thymus. TCRdb's table, derived via immunoSEQ multiplex PCR, lists solely in-frame clones and lacks some. The sample has around 730,000 clones, roughly 85% seen once. The same data also went into a second study, on human thymus T cells.

The sample taken for sequencing was thymocytes. The receptors here all came from a girl under three years old with a congenital heart defect. Each CDR3 is given with its conserved first and last residue. The D gene is left open where the match is weak. A row's size may be missing; if present it is once, few, many or a size class.

v_gene,abundance,d_gene,j_gene,CDR3nt,CDR3aa
TRBV19,.,.,TRBJ1-1,TGTGCCAGTAGTCCCCCCCCGGGAGCGATGAACGGCACTGAAGCTTTCTTT,CASSPPPGAMNGTEAFF
TRBV7-2,.,.,TRBJ2-7,TGTGCCAGCAGCCTAAGAATCCTGCGGGGCGAGCAGTACTTC,CASSLRILRGEQYF
TRBV7-2,.,.,TRBJ2-3,TGTGCCAGCAGCTTCGGCCAATGGGGGGTTACGCAGTATTTT,CASSFGQWGVTQYF
TRBV7-9,.,TRBD1,TRBJ2-2,TGTGCCAGCAGCGCACCGGGACAGGAGTTTTTT,CASSAPGQEFF
TRBV7-2,.,.,TRBJ1-1,TGTGCCAGCAGCCCACTGCTGACAGCCCACAGTGAAGCTTTCTTT,CASSPLLTAHSEAFF
TRBV13,once,.,TRBJ1-1,TGTGCCAGCAGCTTTTCCAGGGTCGGACCCACTTACATGAACACTGAAGCTTTCTTT,CASSFSRVGPTYMNTEAFF
TRBV7-2,few,.,TRBJ2-5,TGTGCCAGCAGCCGCGACAGGAGCCAAGAGACCCAGTACTTC,CASSRDRSQETQYF
TRBV7-2,.,.,TRBJ2-1,TGTGCCAGCAGCTCAATACCGAGAGATGAGCAGTTCTTC,CASSSIPRDEQFF
TRBV14,.,TRBD1,TRBJ1-3,TGTGCCAGCAGCGAGACAGGGTTTTTTGCTGGAAACACCATATATTTT,CASSETGFFAGNTIYF
TRBV25-1,.,TRBD1,TRBJ1-2,TGTGCCAGCAGTGCAGACAGGGGTGCGGATGGCTACACCTTC,CASSADRGADGYTF
TRBV19,.,.,TRBJ1-5,TGTGCCAGTAGTATAAAAGACATCAATCAGCCCCAGCATTTT,CASSIKDINQPQHF
TRBV7-9,.,TRBD1,TRBJ1-4,TGTGCCAGCAGCCACTCAACCGACAGGGTATATGAAAAACTGTTTTTT,CASSHSTDRVYEKLFF
TRBV19,.,.,TRBJ1-2,TGTGCCAGTAGTATCGGGGGGCAGAACTATGGCTACACCTTC,CASSIGGQNYGYTF
TRBV7-9,.,.,TRBJ2-7,TGTGCCAGCACCCTAAATCCGTCATCACAGGTCTACGAGCAGTACTTC,CASTLNPSSQVYEQYF
TRBV6-5,once,.,TRBJ1-2,TGTGCCAGCGGAATTCTCAGGGGAACCGATCGTGGCTACACCTTC,CASGILRGTDRGYTF
TRBV10-3,.,TRBD1,TRBJ1-1,TGTGCCATTTCTGGGCCCCAGACAGGGACTGAAGCTTTCTTT,CAISGPQTGTEAFF
TRBV12-5,.,TRBD1,TRBJ2-7,TGTGCTAGTGTTCCCGGACAGGCAAGCTCCTACGAGCAGTACTTC,CASVPGQASSYEQYF
TRBV2,.,TRBD2,TRBJ2-7,TGTGCCAGCAGTGATTTTGGACACGTAGCGGGCATGGACGAGCAGTACTTC,CASSDFGHVAGMDEQYF
TRBV7-6,.,.,TRBJ1-1,TGTGCCAGCAGCTTAGGCCGTCTGGGCGTAGTCGGGATCACTGAAGCTTTCTTT,CASSLGRLGVVGITEAFF
TRBV7-9,.,.,TRBJ1-2,TGTGCCAGCAGCTTCAGACACAGCGGGTATTTTTATGGCTACACCTTC,CASSFRHSGYFYGYTF
TRBV27,few,.,TRBJ2-2,TGTGCCAGCAGTTTACATGCAGGGAACGGCGGGGAGCTGTTTTTT,CASSLHAGNGGELFF
TRBV4-3,.,.,TRBJ1-2,TGCGCCAGCAGCCATGAAGGGGCGAAAGCTAACTATGGCTACACCTTC,CASSHEGAKANYGYTF
TRBV9,.,.,TRBJ2-3,TGTGCCAGCAGCGTAGGGCCCAGATCCGATACGCAGTATTTT,CASSVGPRSDTQYF
TRBV12-5,.,.,TRBJ2-3,TGTGCTAGTGGTTTGCCGACTGACCCCTCTTCCCCAGATACGCAGTATTTT,CASGLPTDPSSPDTQYF
TRBV10-1,.,.,TRBJ1-3,TGCGCCAGCAGTGAGTCGGGAGCTGAGAGCTCTGGAAACACCATATATTTT,CASSESGAESSGNTIYF
TRBV19,.,.,TRBJ1-1,TGTGCCAGTACCTCGCCCAGTTTGATGACAGGAGAGAACACTGAAGCTTTCTTT,CASTSPSLMTGENTEAFF
TRBV5-5,.,TRBD1,TRBJ1-6,TGTGCCAGCAGCGCCTACGACAGGGAGGCTTCACCCCTCCACTTT,CASSAYDREASPLHF
TRBV9,.,.,TRBJ1-4,TGTGCCAGCAGCGCCCACCCGAGTGAAAAACTGTTTTTT,CASSAHPSEKLFF
TRBV10-3,.,.,TRBJ2-3,TGTGCCATCAATACTAGCACAGATACGCAGTATTTT,CAINTSTDTQYF
TRBV7-9,.,.,TRBJ1-1,TGTGCCAGCACCTACCCTCTCGGGAGAGAAGCTTTCTTT,CASTYPLGREAFF
TRBV6-6,.,.,TRBJ1-2,TGTGCCAGCAGTTACACAACAGTATTATATGGCTACACCTTC,CASSYTTVLYGYTF
TRBV7-2,.,TRBD1,TRBJ2-6,TGTGCCAGCAGCCTGGGACAGGGGCGCTCTGGGGCCAACGTCCTGACTTTC,CASSLGQGRSGANVLTF
TRBV2,.,TRBD1,TRBJ2-2,TGTGCCAGCACTCGGACAGGGGCCGGGGAGCTGTTTTTT,CASTRTGAGELFF
TRBV11-2,.,.,TRBJ1-3,TGTGCCAGCAGCGACAAACCGGAGGCCTCTGGAAACACCATATATTTT,CASSDKPEASGNTIYF
TRBV7-2,.,.,TRBJ1-2,TGTGCCAGCAGCACAAGCCAGGGGAGGGGCGGCTACACCTTC,CASSTSQGRGGYTF
TRBV29-1,.,.,TRBJ2-5,TGCAGCGTTGATGGGGCAGGTCCGCCAGGCGAGACCCAGTACTTC,CSVDGAGPPGETQYF
TRBV4-3,few,TRBD2,TRBJ2-1,TGCGCCAGCAGCCGCTACTCCGGGACTAGCGGGGGAAGCTCCTACAATGAGCAGTTCTTC,CASSRYSGTSGGSSYNEQFF
TRBV7-9,.,.,TRBJ2-7,TGTGCCAGCAGCTTAGCTGAGGGGGAGACCTCCTACGAGCAGTACTTC,CASSLAEGETSYEQYF
TRBV7-2,.,TRBD1,TRBJ2-7,TGTGCCAGCAGCCAGCCCGGACAGGGCTGGGAAGGCGAGCAGTACTTC,CASSQPGQGWEGEQYF
TRBV11-2,.,.,TRBJ1-1,TGTGCCAGCAGCTTAGGTGGGCGAACTGAAGCTTTCTTT,CASSLGGRTEAFF
TRBV7-6,once,TRBD2,TRBJ2-3,TGTGCCAGCAGCTTTCGAGCGGGGTCTCCGACAGATACGCAGTATTTT,CASSFRAGSPTDTQYF
TRBV27,.,.,TRBJ2-3,TGTGCCAGCAGTTTATTTCACCCGCGAACAGATACGCAGTATTTT,CASSLFHPRTDTQYF
TRBV11-2,.,TRBD1,TRBJ2-7,TGTGCCAGCAGCTCCGACCGGGACAGCTCCTACGAGCAGTACTTC,CASSSDRDSSYEQYF
TRBV29-1,.,TRBD1,TRBJ2-7,TGCAGCGTTCCGAGGGACAGCTCAACCTACGAGCAGTACTTC,CSVPRDSSTYEQYF
TRBV15,.,TRBD2,TRBJ2-3,TGTGCCACCAGCAGAGATGGTGGACTAGCCACAGATACGCAGTATTTT,CATSRDGGLATDTQYF
TRBV7-6,.,TRBD2,TRBJ2-7,TGTGCCAGCAGCAGCCGGGAGGCAGGAGACGAGCAGTACTTC,CASSSREAGDEQYF
TRBV6-5,few,.,TRBJ2-3,TGTGCCAGCAGTGCCCCTCACAGGGCGGATACGCAGTATTTT,CASSAPHRADTQYF
TRBV5-1,.,TRBD2,TRBJ2-5,TGCGCCAGCAGCTGGGGGGGGGAGGTCCAAGAGACCCAGTACTTC,CASSWGGEVQETQYF
TRBV5-1,.,.,TRBJ2-6,TGCGCCAGCAGCGAATTTAAGACGACAGGCTCCCCTCCTGGGGCCAACGTCCTGACTTTC,CASSEFKTTGSPPGANVLTF
TRBV5-4,.,TRBD1,TRBJ2-2,TGTGCCAGCAGCTTAAAACAGGGGGAAGGAGCCGGGGAGCTGTTTTTT,CASSLKQGEGAGELFF